This is a list of T cell receptor beta chains from one sample in a study of cytomegalovirus exposure and HLA in healthy donors. This table comes from immunoSEQ multiplex PCR, and its TCRdb copy is limited to in-frame clones, with some not included. The data contain approximately 76,000 clones, roughly 85% of them singletons. The sample was PBMCs. The receptors come from a man aged 30 to 45 in good health and CMV-seronegative. Each CDR3 is given with its conserved first and last residue. D genes are given only for firm matches. Size is omitted from some rows. Given values are once, few, many or a class for expanded clones.

d_gene,v_gene,len,abundance,j_gene,CDR3nt,CDR3aa
-,TRBV7-9,12,-,TRBJ1-1,TGTGCCAGCAGCCCCGGACAGTTTGAAGCTTTCTTT,CASSPGQFEAFF
-,TRBV7-2,14,-,TRBJ2-7,TGTGCCAGCAACCCCCGGGGGACCTCCTACGAGCAGTACTTC,CASNPRGTSYEQYF
-,TRBV7-9,15,-,TRBJ2-7,TGTGCCAGCAGCTTAAATAGCGATAGCTCCTACGAGCAGTACTTC,CASSLNSDSSYEQYF
-,TRBV27,13,-,TRBJ1-2,TGTGCCAGCAGGGCCGGGACAAAATATGGCTACACCTTC,CASRAGTKYGYTF
TRBD1,TRBV2,15,few,TRBJ1-6,TGTGCCAGCAGTCCCGGGACAGGGAGAAATTCACCCCTCCACTTT,CASSPGTGRNSPLHF
TRBD1,TRBV6-6,14,-,TRBJ2-7,TGTGCCAGCAGTTTGGAGACAGGGTCGTACGAGCAGTACTTC,CASSLETGSYEQYF
TRBD2,TRBV6-6,15,-,TRBJ2-3,TGTGCCAGCAGTTACGGCGGGGGAAGCACAGATACGCAGTATTTT,CASSYGGGSTDTQYF
-,TRBV4-2,14,few,TRBJ2-5,TGTGCCAGCAGCCAAGATATAGCTGCTGAGACCCAGTACTTC,CASSQDIAAETQYF
TRBD1,TRBV27,15,-,TRBJ2-1,TGTGCCAGCAGTCCGAGACAGGGGAAGTTTAATGAGCAGTTCTTC,CASSPRQGKFNEQFF
-,TRBV28,11,-,TRBJ2-7,TGTGCCAGCAGTTTATTGCGCGAGCAGTACTTC,CASSLLREQYF
-,TRBV30,13,-,TRBJ1-3,TGTGCCTGGAGTGTAAACTTGGGAAACACCATATATTTT,CAWSVNLGNTIYF
-,TRBV7-9,14,-,TRBJ2-7,TGTGCCAGCAGCTTAGCCTCGAGCTCCTACGAGCAGTACTTC,CASSLASSSYEQYF
-,TRBV30,17,-,TRBJ1-3,TGTGCCTGGAGTACACCCAGGGCCCTCACCGCTGGAAACACCATATATTTT,CAWSTPRALTAGNTIYF
TRBD1,TRBV28,15,-,TRBJ2-7,TGTGCCAGCAGCCCCGCCAGGGGGCGGTTTAACGAGCAGTACTTC,CASSPARGRFNEQYF
-,TRBV6-5,14,-,TRBJ1-6,TGTGCCAGCAGTTACCAGGGTAATGCTTCACCCCTCCACTTT,CASSYQGNASPLHF
TRBD2,TRBV19,15,-,TRBJ2-1,TGTGCCAGTAGTATCGGGGACCTCTTAGCGGGGGAGCAGTTCTTC,CASSIGDLLAGEQFF
-,TRBV4-3,15,-,TRBJ2-1,TGCGCCAGCAGCCAAGAGGGGGCCAGCGAGAGAGAGCAGTTCTTC,CASSQEGASEREQFF
TRBD2,TRBV7-9,16,once,TRBJ2-1,TGTGCCAGCAGCCCGCCAGGACTAGCGGGGTACAATGAGCAGTTCTTC,CASSPPGLAGYNEQFF
-,TRBV11-2,14,once,TRBJ1-2,TGTGCCAGCAGCCCAAATACAGGATTTATGATCTACACCTTC,CASSPNTGFMIYTF
TRBD1,TRBV6-5,9,few,TRBJ1-1,TGTGCCGTTGACAGGGGTGCTTTCTTT,CAVDRGAFF
TRBD2,TRBV13,14,-,TRBJ2-7,TGTGCCAGCAGCCGGGAGCGGGGGGTCTACGAGCAGTACTTC,CASSRERGVYEQYF
-,TRBV7-9,14,-,TRBJ1-6,TGTGCCAGCAGCTTCCGGCAGGCCAATTCACCCCTCCACTTT,CASSFRQANSPLHF
TRBD1,TRBV28,13,-,TRBJ1-2,TGTGCCAGCAGCTGGGACAGAAACTATGGCTACACCTTC,CASSWDRNYGYTF
TRBD1,TRBV7-8,14,-,TRBJ1-5,TGTGCCAGCAGCGTGGACAGGGGGGCTCAGCCCCAGCATTTT,CASSVDRGAQPQHF
TRBD2,TRBV7-8,16,-,TRBJ2-1,TGTGCCAGCAGCTTAGGAGGTAGCGGGGGTTACAATGAGCAGTTCTTC,CASSLGGSGGYNEQFF
-,TRBV6-1,14,few,TRBJ2-6,TGTGCCAGCAGTGAACTCTCTGGGGCCAACGTCCTGACTTTC,CASSELSGANVLTF
TRBD1,TRBV6-9,19,few,TRBJ2-7,TGTGCCAGCAGTCCCATGACAGGGGGCGCGGAAGGTCTCAGCTACGAGCAGTACTTC,CASSPMTGGAEGLSYEQYF
-,TRBV6-5,13,-,TRBJ1-6,TGTGCCAGCAGCAGGGGACGCGATTCACCCCTCCACTTT,CASSRGRDSPLHF
-,TRBV4-3,12,few,TRBJ2-4,TGCGCCAGCAGCCAAGATCGCGGCATTCAGTACTTC,CASSQDRGIQYF
-,TRBV19,13,-,TRBJ1-6,TGTGCCAGTAGGGACAACCTTAATTCACCCCTCCACTTT,CASRDNLNSPLHF
-,TRBV7-8,17,-,TRBJ2-7,TGTGCCAGCAGCTTCCTCGCCCCCAAGGGGGTTAAAGACGAGCAGTACTTC,CASSFLAPKGVKDEQYF
TRBD1,TRBV2,15,-,TRBJ1-5,TGTGCCAGCAGATCTCAGGGGGCGGGCGGTCAGCCCCAGCATTTT,CASRSQGAGGQPQHF
-,TRBV5-6,14,-,TRBJ2-3,TGTGCCAGCAGCTGGGGGGTACAGACAGATACGCAGTATTTT,CASSWGVQTDTQYF
-,TRBV6-6,12,-,TRBJ1-2,TGTGCCAGCAGAACGACAGACTATGGCTACACCTTC,CASRTTDYGYTF
TRBD2,TRBV18,18,-,TRBJ2-2,TGTGCCAGCTCACGTGGACTAGCGGGAGGAGGGCACACCGGGGAGCTGTTTTTT,CASSRGLAGGGHTGELFF
TRBD1,TRBV30,15,-,TRBJ1-4,TGTGCCTGGAGTGTCGGACAGGGGTGGAATGAAAAACTGTTTTTT,CAWSVGQGWNEKLFF
-,TRBV6-6,11,-,TRBJ2-7,TGTGCCAGCAGAGGAGATCACGAGCAGTACTTC,CASRGDHEQYF
-,TRBV5-6,12,-,TRBJ1-2,TGTGCCAGCAGCTTGGGACTATCTCGCTACCCCTTC,CASSLGLSRYPF
-,TRBV28,13,few,TRBJ2-6,TGTGCCAGCAGGGCAAGGGGCGCGAACGTCCTGACTTTC,CASRARGANVLTF
-,TRBV16,15,-,TRBJ1-4,TGTGCCAGCAGTCATAACAGGGTTCCGGACGAAAAACTGTTTTTT,CASSHNRVPDEKLFF
-,TRBV7-2,17,-,TRBJ1-2,TGTGCCAGCAGCTTAGGAGGAGGGGTTGGATCTAACTATGGCTACACCTTC,CASSLGGGVGSNYGYTF
TRBD2,TRBV5-4,13,once,TRBJ2-3,TGTGCCAGCAGGGTTAGCGGGAGTGGTACGCAGTATTTT,CASRVSGSGTQYF
TRBD2,TRBV5-6,14,few,TRBJ2-7,TGTGCCAGCAGCCTATTAGCGGGACGTAAGGTGCAGTACTTC,CASSLLAGRKVQYF
TRBD1,TRBV5-1,15,-,TRBJ2-7,TGCGCCAGCAGCTTAGGACAGGGGCGCTCCTACGAGCAGTACTTC,CASSLGQGRSYEQYF
-,TRBV29-1,12,-,TRBJ2-5,TGCAGCGTAACGACAGGCGTAGAGACCCAGTACTTC,CSVTTGVETQYF
-,TRBV14,13,-,TRBJ2-2,TGTGCCAGCAGCCTTGTGAGGACCGGGGAGCTGTTTTTT,CASSLVRTGELFF
-,TRBV7-2,14,-,TRBJ1-1,TGTGCCAGCAGCTCCGAAAGTAGAAACACTGAAGCTTTCTTT,CASSSESRNTEAFF
-,TRBV29-1,13,once,TRBJ2-7,TGCAGCGTTGAAGACAGATATCCCTACGAGCAGTACTTC,CSVEDRYPYEQYF
TRBD2,TRBV5-4,16,-,TRBJ2-3,TGTGCCAGCAGCCTCGGGACTAGCGGGTCTGGTTCAGAACAGTATTTT,CASSLGTSGSGSEQYF
-,TRBV4-2,12,-,TRBJ2-5,TGTGCCAGCAGGAGGGACCAAGAGACCCAGTACTTC,CASRRDQETQYF
TRBD1,TRBV9,13,-,TRBJ1-1,TGTGCCAGCAGCGGAAGACAGGGGAGTGAAGCTTTCTTT,CASSGRQGSEAFF
-,TRBV10-2,18,few,TRBJ2-2,TGCGCCAGCAGTGAGTCTAGGCTAGCGAAGCGGAGCACCGGGGAGCTGTTTTTT,CASSESRLAKRSTGELFF